The clone carrying this TCR beta chain was found once. Its antigen is not identified. The PCR made use of 60 Vbeta and 13 Jbeta primers. Clones were read by immunoSEQ multiplex PCR, and TCRdb kept only the in-frame ones, dropping some. The sample yields about 130,000 clones, 72% seen once. This entry belongs to a study of cytomegalovirus exposure and HLA in healthy donors. Study-level information: Prior work identified some 120 million unique TCR beta sequences in roughly 190 million T cells. From HLA-typed donors, an early data release held roughly 80 million unique TCRs. Study conclusions and caveats: Presence/absence analyses assumed roughly uniform sequencing depth across donors, which may not hold. According to a later analysis, most TCR beta chains associated with CMV appeared HLA-restricted.

Germline loops: CDR1 SGHRS, CDR2 YFSETQ. The CDR3 contains 17 residues. The V gene lost 4 bases and the J gene lost 7 bases, with 24 bases spanning the gap. Input material: PBMCs. J is TRBJ2-1 and V is TRBV5-1; TRBD2 might be the D (6 bases). The sequence derives from a man over 45 in good health and CMV-seropositive. The CDR3 protein is CASSPGLLQRVVNEQFF. CDR3 DNA sequence: TGCGCCAGCAGCCCCGGACTACTACAAAGGGTAGTGAATGAGCAGTTCTTC.